A selection of T cell receptor beta chains follows, all from one sample in a study of identical twins. Using its own MiXCR run on the 5' RACE reads, TCRdb lists one record per CDR3 protein. The sample lists some 790,000 distinct CDR3 sequences; over 15% were seen once. These sequences were also reported in another study, on T cells expressing NK-cell markers.

The material sequenced was PBMCs. The receptors were sampled from a young woman in good health. The CDR3 runs from the conserved cysteine through the conserved F or W. A D gene is named only where the DNA matches it firmly. Clone size is stated in some rows and not others, as once, few, many or a class when expanded.

D gene	V gene	J gene	clone size	CDR3 protein	CDR3 DNA
.	TRBV5-1	TRBJ2-2	few	CASSRLYRGVNTGELFF	TGCGCCAGCAGTAGACTTTATCGGGGCGTGAACACCGGGGAGCTGTTTTTT
.	TRBV12-3/TRBV12-4	TRBJ2-2	few	CASSFGLLNTGELFF	TGTGCCAGCAGTTTTGGACTTTTGAACACCGGGGAGCTGTTTTTT
.	TRBV12-3/TRBV12-4	TRBJ2-1	many	CASQPGGTPNEQFF	TGTGCCAGCCAACCGGGGGGCACCCCCAATGAGCAGTTCTTC
TRBD2	TRBV12-3/TRBV12-4	TRBJ2-1	many	CASRHSGHYNEQFF	TGTGCCAGCAGACATAGCGGGCATTACAATGAGCAGTTCTTC
.	TRBV7-9	TRBJ1-1	few	CASSFLRVRDTEAFF	TGTGCCAGCAGCTTCCTCAGGGTAAGGGACACTGAAGCTTTCTTT
TRBD2	TRBV6-1	TRBJ2-7	.	CASCRLAGSSYEQYF	TGTGCCAGCTGCAGACTAGCGGGGTCTTCCTACGAGCAGTACTTC
TRBD2	TRBV9	TRBJ2-7	few	CASSVAAGGISYEQYF	TGTGCCAGCAGCGTAGCAGCGGGAGGGATTTCCTACGAGCAGTACTTC
TRBD2	TRBV27	TRBJ2-7	many	CASSSLAGPYEQYF	TGTGCCAGCAGTTCACTAGCGGGCCCCTACGAGCAGTACTTC
TRBD2	TRBV9	TRBJ2-3	few	CASSATLAGGTDTQYF	TGTGCCAGCAGCGCTACCTTAGCGGGGGGCACAGATACGCAGTATTTT
TRBD2	TRBV12-3/TRBV12-4	TRBJ2-4	.	CASSLGGLVAKNIQYF	TGTGCCAGCAGTTTGGGGGGGTTGGTAGCCAAAAACATTCAGTACTTC
.	TRBV20-1	TRBJ2-7	few	CSASLPGVREQYF	TGCAGTGCTAGTCTACCGGGAGTTAGGGAGCAGTACTTC
.	TRBV6-5	TRBJ2-3	.	CASSYSRGGTDTQYF	TGTGCCAGCAGTTACTCCAGAGGGGGGACAGATACGCAGTATTTT
TRBD1	TRBV5-5	TRBJ2-1	.	CASSLQGISYDEQFF	TGTGCCAGCAGCTTACAGGGGATTTCTTACGATGAGCAGTTCTTC
TRBD1	TRBV9	TRBJ1-1	.	CASSAQGANTEAFF	TGTGCCAGCAGCGCCCAGGGGGCAAACACTGAAGCTTTCTTT
TRBD1	TRBV6-2/TRBV6-3	TRBJ2-7	few	CASSVTGTAYEQYF	TGTGCCAGCAGTGTCACCGGGACAGCCTACGAGCAGTACTTC
.	TRBV2	TRBJ2-4	few	CASSDTRSGKNIQYF	TGTGCCAGCAGTGATACTAGATCGGGCAAAAACATTCAGTACTTC
.	TRBV5-1	TRBJ2-6	few	CASSLTRRGSFSGANVLTF	TGCGCCAGCAGCTTAACACGGCGAGGATCGTTCTCTGGGGCCAACGTCCTGACTTTC
.	TRBV14	TRBJ2-7	few	CASSQGPPPFEQYF	TGTGCCAGCAGCCAAGGCCCCCCCCCCTTCGAGCAGTACTTC
.	TRBV5-6	TRBJ2-5	many	CASSFKGRWQETQYF	TGTGCCAGCAGCTTTAAGGGGCGTTGGCAAGAGACCCAGTACTTC
.	TRBV20-1	TRBJ2-7	many	CSARMPSYEQYF	TGCAGTGCTAGAATGCCGTCCTACGAGCAGTACTTC
TRBD1	TRBV29-1	TRBJ1-1	.	CSVRGQPNTEAFF	TGCAGCGTGCGGGGACAGCCGAACACTGAAGCTTTCTTT
TRBD2	TRBV27	TRBJ2-6	few	CASSPRGGFPSGANVLTF	TGTGCCAGCAGTCCTCGGGGAGGGTTCCCTTCTGGGGCCAACGTCCTGACTTTC
.	TRBV16	TRBJ1-2	.	CASSQLSVGLDYGYTF	TGTGCCAGCAGCCAATTATCAGTGGGGCTAGACTATGGCTACACCTTC
.	TRBV20-1	TRBJ1-1	few	CSAITEGRTEAFF	TGCAGTGCTATTACCGAAGGGCGCACTGAAGCTTTCTTT
TRBD1	TRBV18	TRBJ2-7	.	CASSPDRDLYEQYF	TGTGCCAGCTCACCGGACAGGGACCTCTACGAGCAGTACTTC
.	TRBV12-3/TRBV12-4	TRBJ2-3	few	CASSPRGGGLDTQYF	TGTGCCAGCAGTCCTCGGGGAGGGGGCCTAGATACGCAGTATTTT
.	TRBV2	TRBJ2-7	.	CASTVSEGILPYEQYF	TGTGCCAGCACCGTATCGGAGGGGATATTACCCTACGAGCAGTACTTC
.	TRBV21-1	TRBJ2-1	.	CASISGTLAYNEQFF	TGTGCCAGCATTTCAGGGACACTAGCCTACAATGAGCAGTTCTTC
.	TRBV29-1	TRBJ1-1	few	CSVVGGWTTEAFF	TGCAGCGTTGTCGGAGGGTGGACCACTGAAGCTTTCTTT
.	TRBV5-1	TRBJ2-7	.	CASSPLYRDTRDEQYF	TGCGCCAGCAGCCCCCTGTACCGGGACACTCGGGACGAGCAGTACTTC
.	TRBV6-5	TRBJ2-7	few	CATRLGVYEQYF	TGTGCCACCCGGTTGGGGGTCTACGAGCAGTACTTC
.	TRBV18	TRBJ2-7	.	CASSPGPPGSSYEQYF	TGTGCCAGCTCACCGGGCCCTCCGGGGAGCTCCTACGAGCAGTACTTC
.	TRBV6-1	TRBJ2-2	.	CASSTGPPNTGELFF	TGTGCCAGCAGTACAGGGCCCCCGAACACCGGGGAGCTGTTTTTT
.	TRBV10-3	TRBJ2-6	few	CAISERGSGANVLTF	TGTGCCATCAGTGAGAGAGGGTCTGGGGCCAACGTCCTGACTTTC
TRBD2	TRBV24-1	TRBJ2-3	.	CATSDHPGLAGGDTQYF	TGTGCCACCAGTGATCACCCCGGACTAGCGGGAGGAGATACGCAGTATTTT
.	TRBV13	TRBJ2-3	few	CASSLQFRPPLEDTQYF	TGTGCCAGCAGCTTACAGTTTCGTCCCCCGTTAGAAGATACGCAGTATTTT
TRBD2	TRBV6-2/TRBV6-3	TRBJ2-3	.	CASSLRGIAGGTYRTLTDTQYF	TGTGCCAGCAGTCTCCGGGGGATAGCGGGGGGGACCTATAGGACCCTCACAGATACGCAGTATTTT
.	TRBV24-1	TRBJ2-3	few	CATSDPEGGDADTQYF	TGTGCCACCAGTGACCCTGAAGGGGGAGATGCAGATACGCAGTATTTT
TRBD2	TRBV5-1	TRBJ2-5	.	CASSWGTRGETQYF	TGCGCCAGCAGCTGGGGGACTAGGGGGGAGACCCAGTACTTC
.	TRBV20-1	TRBJ1-4	few	CSALDEKLFF	TGCAGTGCACTCGATGAAAAACTGTTTTTT